The T cell receptor (beta chain) under discussion was sequenced for a study of early T cells in non-severe SARS-CoV-2 infection. The CDR3 extends over 11 amino acids. The germline V gene encodes CDR1 SQVTM and CDR2 ANQGSEA. TCRdb re-called the 5' RACE reads through MiXCR, storing one row per CDR3 protein. The sample yields 60,000 to 70,000 distinct CDR3 sequences, approximately 6.1% seen once. The sample in question was whole blood, obtained at baseline. This chain joins TRBV29-1 and TRBJ2-5, with TRBD1 as a possible D gene (6 bases). The source is an adult who was a healthcare worker with PCR-confirmed SARS-CoV-2 infection or an uninfected control (not recorded which). CDR3 residues: CVGGHQETQYF. The CDR3 DNA sequence: TGCGTAGGGGGACACCAAGAGACCCAGTACTTC.